A single sample gave rise to the 8 T cell receptor beta chains below, sequenced in a study of blood T cells in healthy people across ages. Next came a second PCR, run for about 7 to 12 cycles, which used a sample-barcoded 5' primer along with a J-beta primer mix. MiXCR was run by TCRdb on the 5' RACE reads, yielding one entry per CDR3 protein. The table shows more than 700,000 distinct CDR3 sequences, with about 53% occurring only once. Sequenced material: blood. These receptors were obtained from a man older than 75 in good health.

The rearrangement links TRBV20-1 to TRBJ1-1; 8 bases align to TRBD1. From germline, CDR1 is DFQATT and CDR2 SNEGSKA (reference sequence). The CDR3 sequence is 14 residues long. V gave up 4 bases and J gave up 1 base; unmatched junction bases: 5. The CDR3 region is CSAKTTGANTEAFF. The CDR3 DNA reads as TGCAGTGCTAAGACGACAGGGGCGAACACTGAAGCTTTCTTT.

Turning to this clonotype: One end of the junction varies from germline; a read error may be responsible. The rearrangement uses TRBV27 and TRBJ2-7; 8 bases line up with TRBD1. Germline V gives CDR1 MNHEY, CDR2 SMNVEV (reference sequence). The CDR3 consists of 15 residues. As DNA, the CDR3 is TGTGCTAGCAGCCAAGGACAGGGACGGTCCTACGAGCAGTACTTC. Protein sequence: CASSQGQGRSYEQYF.

In this sample, this clonotype turned up a few times. The chain employs TRBV6-1 and TRBJ2-5; 13 bases fit TRBD2. Near its end, the DNA agrees better with TRBJ2-7, so the J call may be wrong. The CDR3 sequence is 18 residues long. The germline V gene has CDR1 MNHNS and CDR2 SASEGT. Here the CDR3 DNA reads TGTGCCAGCAGTAAAGGAGGACTAGCGGGAGAGCGCTCCTACGAGCAGTACTTC. Encoded protein: CASSKGGLAGERSYEQYF.

This clonotype was recorded a few times. The rearrangement links TRBV24-1 to TRBJ2-1; TRBD1 might be the D (6 bases). This CDR3 has 14 residues. V was pared by 5 bases and J by 3 bases, with 10 bases between. Per the germline V gene, CDR1 is KGHDR and CDR2 is SFDVKD. This chain's CDR3 is CATSGLQGYNEQFF. CDR3 in DNA: TGTGCCACCAGTGGATTACAGGGCTACAATGAGCAGTTCTTC.

The V gene is TRBV2, the J gene TRBJ1-4; TRBD1 might be the D (5 bases). Between the trimmed V and J ends, which lost 3 bases and 2 bases, there was a span of 7 bases. CDR1 and CDR2 (germline): SNHLY, FYNNEI. The CDR3 loop spans 14 amino acids. The CDR3 reads CASSDRDTNEKLFF. CDR3 coding DNA: TGTGCCAGCAGTGACCGGGACACTAATGAAAAACTGTTTTTT.

This clonotype has only a few counts. The J gene is TRBJ2-4, the V gene TRBV7-8; D is undetermined. V lost 4 bases to trimming and J lost 4 bases, with 5 bases between them. The germline V gene encodes CDR1 SGHVS and CDR2 FQNEAQ. The CDR3 length is 12 residues. The CDR3 nucleotides are TGTGCCAGCAGCTATACGAAAAACATTCAGTACTTC. Residues: CASSYTKNIQYF.

The DNA of the CDR3 is TGTGCCAGCAGTTTTTGGGGTGGTAACTATGGCTACACCTTC. Amino acids: CASSFWGGNYGYTF. The chain uses TRBV12-3 or TRBV12-4 and TRBJ1-2, with D unclear. The CDR3 has 14 residues. The V and J ends lost 3 bases and 1 base respectively, with 9 bases between them.

The chain carries TRBV29-1 and TRBJ2-3, with D perhaps assigned TRBD1 or TRBD2 (6 bases each). This CDR3 contains 15 residues. Deletions cut 4 bases from V and 2 bases from J, with 16 bases between. Germline V gives CDR1 SQVTM, CDR2 ANQGSEA. DNA for the CDR3: TGCAGCGTTGGGGGTGGTAGGGGGGCCACAGATACGCAGTATTTT. Amino acids: CSVGGGRGATDTQYF.